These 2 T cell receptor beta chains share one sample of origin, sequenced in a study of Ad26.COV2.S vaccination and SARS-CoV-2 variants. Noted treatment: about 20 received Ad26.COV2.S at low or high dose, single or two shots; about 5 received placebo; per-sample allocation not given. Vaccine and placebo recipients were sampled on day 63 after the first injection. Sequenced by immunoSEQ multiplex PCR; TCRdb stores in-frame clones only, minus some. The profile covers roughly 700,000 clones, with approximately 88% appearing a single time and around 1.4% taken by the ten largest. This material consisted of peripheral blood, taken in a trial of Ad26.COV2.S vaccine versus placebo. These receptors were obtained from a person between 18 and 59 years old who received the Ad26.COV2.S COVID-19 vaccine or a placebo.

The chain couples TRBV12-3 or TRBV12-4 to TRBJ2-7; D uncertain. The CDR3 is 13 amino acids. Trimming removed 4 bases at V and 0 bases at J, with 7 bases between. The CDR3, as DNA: TGTGCCAGCAGTTCCCCCGACTCCTACGAGCAGTACTTC. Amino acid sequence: CASSSPDSYEQYF.

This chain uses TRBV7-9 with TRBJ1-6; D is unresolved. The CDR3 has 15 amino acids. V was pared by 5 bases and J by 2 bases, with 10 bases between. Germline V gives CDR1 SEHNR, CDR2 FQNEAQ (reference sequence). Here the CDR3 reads CASSRDTAYNSPLHF. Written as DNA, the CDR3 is TGTGCCAGCAGCCGAGACACAGCCTATAATTCACCCCTCCACTTT.